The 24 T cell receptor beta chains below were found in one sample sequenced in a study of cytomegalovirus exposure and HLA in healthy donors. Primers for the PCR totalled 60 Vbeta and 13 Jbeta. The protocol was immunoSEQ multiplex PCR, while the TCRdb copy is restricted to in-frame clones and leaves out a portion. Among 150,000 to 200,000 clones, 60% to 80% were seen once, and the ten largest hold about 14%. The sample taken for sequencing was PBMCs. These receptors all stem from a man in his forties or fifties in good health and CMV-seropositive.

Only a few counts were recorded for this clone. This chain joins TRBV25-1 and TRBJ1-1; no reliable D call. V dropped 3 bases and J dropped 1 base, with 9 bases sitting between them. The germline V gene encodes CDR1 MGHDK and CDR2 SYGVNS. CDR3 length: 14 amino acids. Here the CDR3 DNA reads TGTGCCAGCAGTGACCCTAATAGGAACACTGAAGCTTTCTTT. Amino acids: CASSDPNRNTEAFF. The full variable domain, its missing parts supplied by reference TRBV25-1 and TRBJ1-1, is EADIYQTPRYLVIGTGKKITLECSQTMGHDKMYWYQQDPGMELHLIHYSYGVNSTEKGDLSSESTVSRIRTEHFPLTLESARPSHTSQYLCASSDPNRNTEAFFGQGTRLTVV.

The chain's CDR3 is CASRLTSTDTQYF. The CDR3 DNA reads TGTGCCAGCAGGTTGACTAGCACAGATACGCAGTATTTT. V usage is TRBV28 and J usage is TRBJ2-3; D remains ambiguous. The germline V gene encodes CDR1 MDHEN and CDR2 SYDVKM. This CDR3 spans 13 amino acids. V lost 6 bases, J lost 0 bases, and 7 bases lay in between.

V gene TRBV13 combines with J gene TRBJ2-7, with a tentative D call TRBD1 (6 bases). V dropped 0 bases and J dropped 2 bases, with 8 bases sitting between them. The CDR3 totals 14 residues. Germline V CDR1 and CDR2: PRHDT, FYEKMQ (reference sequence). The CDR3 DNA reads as TGTGCCAGCAGCTTAGGGGACAGTCCCTACGAGCAGTACGTC. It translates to CASSLGDSPYEQYV.

In nucleotides, the CDR3 is TGTGCCAGCAGCAGGGACAGGGCGGGCACTGAAGCTTTCTTT. This translates into CASSRDRAGTEAFF. The J gene is TRBJ1-1, the V gene TRBV5-4, with 9 bases aligning to TRBD1. Germline lookup yields CDR1 SGHNT and CDR2 YYREEE (reference sequence). V shed 4 bases and J 4 bases; nucleotides not matched to a gene: 5. The CDR3 spans 14 residues.

The CDR3 is CASSNRGTEQFF. CDR3 nucleotides: TGTGCCAGCAGCAACAGGGGCACCGAGCAGTTCTTC. The V gene is TRBV7-2, the J gene TRBJ2-1, with 7 bases aligning to TRBD1. The CDR3 runs 12 residues. V trimming: 5 bases; J trimming: 10 bases; junction bases outside the gene matches: 5. CDR1 is SGHTA and CDR2 is FQGNSA in the germline V gene.

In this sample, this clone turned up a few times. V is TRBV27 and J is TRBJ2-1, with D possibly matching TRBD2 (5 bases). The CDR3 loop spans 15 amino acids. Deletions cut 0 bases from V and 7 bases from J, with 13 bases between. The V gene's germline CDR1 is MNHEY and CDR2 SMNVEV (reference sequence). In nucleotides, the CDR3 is TGTGCCAGCAGTTTATCTTTCGTCGGGAAAAATGAGCAGTTCTTC. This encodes CASSLSFVGKNEQFF.

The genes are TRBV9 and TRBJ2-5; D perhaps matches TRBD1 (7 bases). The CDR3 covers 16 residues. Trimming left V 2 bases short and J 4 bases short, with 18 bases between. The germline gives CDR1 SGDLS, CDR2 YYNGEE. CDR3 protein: CASSVEGQTLGETQYF. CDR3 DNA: TGTGCCAGCAGCGTGGAGGGACAGACATTAGGAGAGACCCAGTACTTC.

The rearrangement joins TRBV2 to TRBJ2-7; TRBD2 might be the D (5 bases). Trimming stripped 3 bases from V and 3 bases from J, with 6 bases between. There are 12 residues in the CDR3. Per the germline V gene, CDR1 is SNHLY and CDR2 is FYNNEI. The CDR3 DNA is TGTGCCAGCAGTGAGAGGGTCTACGAGCAGTACTTC. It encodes CASSERVYEQYF.

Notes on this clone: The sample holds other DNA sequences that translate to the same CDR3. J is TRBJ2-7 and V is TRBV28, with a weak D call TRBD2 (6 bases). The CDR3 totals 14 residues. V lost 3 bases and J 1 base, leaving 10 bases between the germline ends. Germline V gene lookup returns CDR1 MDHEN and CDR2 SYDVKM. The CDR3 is CASSFGGGSYEQYF. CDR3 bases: TGTGCCAGCAGTTTCGGGGGAGGTTCCTACGAGCAGTACTTC.

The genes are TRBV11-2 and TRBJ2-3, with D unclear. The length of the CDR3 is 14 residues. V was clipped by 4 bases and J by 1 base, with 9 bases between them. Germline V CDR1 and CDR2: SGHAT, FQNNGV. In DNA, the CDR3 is TGTGCCAGCAGCTGGCAGTTTGGCACAGATACGCAGTATTTT. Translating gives CASSWQFGTDTQYF.

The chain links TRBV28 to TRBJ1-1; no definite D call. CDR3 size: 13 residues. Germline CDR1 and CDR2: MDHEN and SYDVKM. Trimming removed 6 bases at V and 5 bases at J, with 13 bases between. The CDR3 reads CASSPTPGTEAFF. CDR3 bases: TGTGCCAGCAGCCCCACCCCGGGGACTGAAGCTTTCTTT.

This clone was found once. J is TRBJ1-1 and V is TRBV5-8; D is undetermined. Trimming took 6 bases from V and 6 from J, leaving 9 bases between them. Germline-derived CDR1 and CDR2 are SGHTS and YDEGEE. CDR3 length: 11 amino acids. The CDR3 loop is CASNRVAEAFF. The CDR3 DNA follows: TGTGCCAGCAACCGGGTTGCTGAAGCTTTCTTT.

The CDR3, as DNA: TGCGCCAGCAGCCAAAAAGGGGCACCCGCTAGCACAGATACGCAGTATTTT. Translation: CASSQKGAPASTDTQYF. The V call is TRBV4-1, the J call TRBJ2-3; maybe TRBD1 (5 bases). Germline CDR1 is MGHRA and CDR2 is YSYEKL. The CDR3 loop spans 17 amino acids. V gave up 2 bases and J gave up 0 bases, with 15 bases separating them.

The chain's CDR3 is CASRGTGYNEQFF. CDR3 DNA: TGCGCCAGCAGAGGGACAGGCTACAATGAGCAGTTCTTC. The chain joins TRBV5-1 to TRBJ2-1, with 8 bases identical to TRBD1. The CDR3 runs 13 residues. From germline, CDR1 is SGHRS and CDR2 YFSETQ. J was trimmed by 3 bases and V by 5 bases; bases with no gene match: 1.

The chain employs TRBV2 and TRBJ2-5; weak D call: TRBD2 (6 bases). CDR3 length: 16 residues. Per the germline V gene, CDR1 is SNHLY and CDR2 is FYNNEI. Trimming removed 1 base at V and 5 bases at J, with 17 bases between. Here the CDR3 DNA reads TGTGCCAGCAGTGAAGGCCCCCCGGCAGGGAGGGAGACCCAGTACTTC. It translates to CASSEGPPAGRETQYF.

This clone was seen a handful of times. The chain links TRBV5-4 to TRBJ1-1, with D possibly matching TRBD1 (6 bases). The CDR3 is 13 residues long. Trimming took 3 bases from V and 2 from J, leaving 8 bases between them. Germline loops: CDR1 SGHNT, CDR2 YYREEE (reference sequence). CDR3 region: CASSSGVNTEAFF. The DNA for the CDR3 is TGTGCCAGCAGCTCAGGGGTTAACACTGAAGCTTTCTTT.

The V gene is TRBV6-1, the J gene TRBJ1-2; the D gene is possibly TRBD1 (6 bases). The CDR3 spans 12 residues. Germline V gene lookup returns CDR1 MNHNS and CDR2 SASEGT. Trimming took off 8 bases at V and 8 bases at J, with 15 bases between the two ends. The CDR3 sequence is CASVRTGRGYTF. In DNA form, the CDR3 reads TGTGCCAGCGTGAGAACAGGGAGAGGCTACACCTTC.

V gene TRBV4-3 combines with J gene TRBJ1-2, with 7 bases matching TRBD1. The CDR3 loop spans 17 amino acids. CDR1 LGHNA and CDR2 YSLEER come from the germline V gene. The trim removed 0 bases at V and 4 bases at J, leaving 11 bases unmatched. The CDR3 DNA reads TGCGCCAGCAGCCAAGATCGGAACAGGGGACATGCCTATGGCTACACCTTC. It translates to CASSQDRNRGHAYGYTF.

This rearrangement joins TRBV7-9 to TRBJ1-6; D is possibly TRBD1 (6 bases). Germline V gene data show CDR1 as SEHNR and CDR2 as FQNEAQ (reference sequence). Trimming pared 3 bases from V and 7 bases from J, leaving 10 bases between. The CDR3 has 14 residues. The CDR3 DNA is TGTGCCAGCAGCTTCCACAGGGCAAATTCACCCCTCCACTTT. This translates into CASSFHRANSPLHF.

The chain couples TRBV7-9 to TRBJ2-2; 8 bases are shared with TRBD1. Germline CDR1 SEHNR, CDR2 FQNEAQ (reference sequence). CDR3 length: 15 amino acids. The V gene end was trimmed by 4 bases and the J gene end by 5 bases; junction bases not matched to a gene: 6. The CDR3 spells CASSSDRARTGELFF. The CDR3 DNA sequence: TGTGCCAGCAGCTCGGACAGGGCGAGGACCGGGGAGCTGTTTTTT.

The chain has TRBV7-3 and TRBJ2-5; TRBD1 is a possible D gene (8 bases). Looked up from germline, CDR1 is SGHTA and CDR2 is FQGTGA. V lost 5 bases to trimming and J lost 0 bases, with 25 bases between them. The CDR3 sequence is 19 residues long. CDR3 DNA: TGTGCCAGCAGCAAACCCGAGACAGGGGAAGGGGGGGACCAAGAGACCCAGTACTTC. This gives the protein CASSKPETGEGGDQETQYF.

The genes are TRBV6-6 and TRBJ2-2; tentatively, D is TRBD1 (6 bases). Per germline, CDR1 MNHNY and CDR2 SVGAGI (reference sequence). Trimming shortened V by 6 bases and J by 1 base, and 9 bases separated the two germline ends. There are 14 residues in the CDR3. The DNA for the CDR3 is TGTGCCAGCAGCCCGACAGGGAACACCGGGGAGCTGTTTTTT. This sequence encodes CASSPTGNTGELFF.

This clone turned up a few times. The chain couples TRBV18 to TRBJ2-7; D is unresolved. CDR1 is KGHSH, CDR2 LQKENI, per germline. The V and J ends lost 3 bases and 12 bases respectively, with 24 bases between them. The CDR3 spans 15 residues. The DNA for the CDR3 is TGTGCCAGCTCACCGTCCCTGGCGGCTTACAATGGTTTGTACGTC. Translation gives CASSPSLAAYNGLYV.

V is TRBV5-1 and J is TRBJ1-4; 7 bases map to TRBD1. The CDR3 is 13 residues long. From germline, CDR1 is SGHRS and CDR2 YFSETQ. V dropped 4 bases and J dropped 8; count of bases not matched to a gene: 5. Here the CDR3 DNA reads TGCGCCAGCAGCCATCGGGACAGAGAAAAACTGTTTTTT. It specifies CASSHRDREKLFF.